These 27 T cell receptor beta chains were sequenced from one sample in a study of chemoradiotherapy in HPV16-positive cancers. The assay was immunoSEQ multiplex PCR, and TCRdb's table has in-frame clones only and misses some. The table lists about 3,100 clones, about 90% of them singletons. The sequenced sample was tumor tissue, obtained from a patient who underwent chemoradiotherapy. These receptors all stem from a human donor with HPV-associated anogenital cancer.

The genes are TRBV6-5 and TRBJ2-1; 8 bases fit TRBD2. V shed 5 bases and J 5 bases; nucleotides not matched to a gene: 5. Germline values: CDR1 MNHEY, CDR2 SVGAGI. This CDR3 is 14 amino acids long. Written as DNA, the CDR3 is TGTGCCAGCAGTAGCGGGAGTATCCACAATGAGCAGTTCTTC. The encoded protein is CASSSGSIHNEQFF.

The CDR3 DNA is TGTGCCAGCAAGGGAAGCGGATTCTCCTACAATGAGCAGTTCTTC. Amino acid sequence: CASKGSGFSYNEQFF. This chain links TRBV6-1 with TRBJ2-1; TRBD2 is a possible D gene (5 bases). The CDR3 has 15 amino acids. CDR1 and CDR2 from the germline V gene are MNHNS and SASEGT. With 7 bases removed from V and 0 bases from J, the gap between germline ends came to 13 bases.

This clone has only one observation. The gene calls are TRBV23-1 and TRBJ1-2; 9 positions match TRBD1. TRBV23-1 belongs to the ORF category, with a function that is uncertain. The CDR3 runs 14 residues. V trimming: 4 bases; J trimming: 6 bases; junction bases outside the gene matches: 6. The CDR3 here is CASSPGQGFDGYTF. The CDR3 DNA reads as TGCGCCAGCAGTCCAGGACAGGGGTTTGATGGCTACACCTTC.

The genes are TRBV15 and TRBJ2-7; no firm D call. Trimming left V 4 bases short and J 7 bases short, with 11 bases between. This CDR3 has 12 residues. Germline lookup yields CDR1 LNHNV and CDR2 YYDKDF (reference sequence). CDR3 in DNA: TGTGCCACCAGCACTTATTCAAGAGAGCAGTACTTC. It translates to CATSTYSREQYF.

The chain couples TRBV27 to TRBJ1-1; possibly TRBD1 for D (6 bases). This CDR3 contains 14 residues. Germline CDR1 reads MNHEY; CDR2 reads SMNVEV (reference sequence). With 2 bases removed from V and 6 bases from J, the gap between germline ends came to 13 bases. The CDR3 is CASSLGGGRAEAFF. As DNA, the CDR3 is TGTGCCAGCAGTTTAGGTGGGGGGCGGGCTGAAGCTTTCTTT.

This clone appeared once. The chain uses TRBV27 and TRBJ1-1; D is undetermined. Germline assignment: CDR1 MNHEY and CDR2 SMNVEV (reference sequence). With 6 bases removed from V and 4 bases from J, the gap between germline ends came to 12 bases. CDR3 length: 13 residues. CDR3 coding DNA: TGTGCCAGCAGCCTCAAGTGGAGCACTGAAGCTTTCTTT. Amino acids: CASSLKWSTEAFF.

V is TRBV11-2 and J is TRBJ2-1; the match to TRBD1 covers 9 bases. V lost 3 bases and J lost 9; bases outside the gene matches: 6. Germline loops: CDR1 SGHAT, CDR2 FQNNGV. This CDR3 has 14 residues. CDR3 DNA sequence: TGTGCCAGCAGCTTTCTACAGGGGGCAGGTGAGCAGTTCTTC. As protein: CASSFLQGAGEQFF. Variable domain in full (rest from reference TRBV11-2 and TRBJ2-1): EAGVAQSPRYKIIEKRQSVAFWCNPISGHATLYWYQQILGQGPKLLIQFQNNGVVDDSQLPKDRFSAERLKGVDSTLKIQPAKLEDSAVYLCASSFLQGAGEQFFGPGTRLTVL.

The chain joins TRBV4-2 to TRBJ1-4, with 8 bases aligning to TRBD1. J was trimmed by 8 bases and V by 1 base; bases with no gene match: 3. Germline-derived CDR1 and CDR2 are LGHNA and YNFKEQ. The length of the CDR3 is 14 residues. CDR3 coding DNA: TGTGCCAGCAGCCAAGCTCCAGGGGGCGAAAAACTGTTTTTT. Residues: CASSQAPGGEKLFF.

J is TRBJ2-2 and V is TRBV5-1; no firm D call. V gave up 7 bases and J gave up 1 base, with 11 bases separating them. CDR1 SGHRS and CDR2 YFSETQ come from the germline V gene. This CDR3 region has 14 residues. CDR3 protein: CASRVAGNTGELFF. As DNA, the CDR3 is TGCGCCAGCCGAGTTGCAGGGAACACCGGGGAGCTGTTTTTT. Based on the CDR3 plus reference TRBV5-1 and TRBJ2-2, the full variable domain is KAGVTQTPRYLIKTRGQQVTLSCSPISGHRSVSWYQQTPGQGLQFLFEYFSETQRNKGNFPGRFSGRQFSNSRSEMNVSTLELGDSALYLCASRVAGNTGELFFGEGSRLTVL.

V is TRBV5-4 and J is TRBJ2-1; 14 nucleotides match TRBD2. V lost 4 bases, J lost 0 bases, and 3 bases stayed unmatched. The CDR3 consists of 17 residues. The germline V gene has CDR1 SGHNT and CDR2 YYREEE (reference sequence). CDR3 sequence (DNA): TGTGCCAGCAGCAGACTAGCGGGAGGGGGCTCCTACAATGAGCAGTTCTTC. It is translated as CASSRLAGGGSYNEQFF.

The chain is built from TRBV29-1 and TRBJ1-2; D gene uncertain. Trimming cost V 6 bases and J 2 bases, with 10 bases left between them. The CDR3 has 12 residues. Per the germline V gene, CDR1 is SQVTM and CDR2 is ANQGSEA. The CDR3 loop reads CSVRTENYGYTF. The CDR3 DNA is TGCAGCGTGCGGACTGAAAACTATGGCTACACCTTC.

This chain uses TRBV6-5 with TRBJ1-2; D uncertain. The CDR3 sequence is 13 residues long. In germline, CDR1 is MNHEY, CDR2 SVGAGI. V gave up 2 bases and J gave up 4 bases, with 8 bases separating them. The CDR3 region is CASSYDPSYGYTF. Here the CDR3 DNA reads TGTGCCAGCAGTTACGACCCTTCCTATGGCTACACCTTC.

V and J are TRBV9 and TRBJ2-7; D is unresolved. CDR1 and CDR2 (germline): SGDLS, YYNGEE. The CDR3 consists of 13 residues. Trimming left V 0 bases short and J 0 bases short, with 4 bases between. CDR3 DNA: TGTGCCAGCAGCGTAGTCGACTCCTACGAGCAGTACTTC. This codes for CASSVVDSYEQYF.

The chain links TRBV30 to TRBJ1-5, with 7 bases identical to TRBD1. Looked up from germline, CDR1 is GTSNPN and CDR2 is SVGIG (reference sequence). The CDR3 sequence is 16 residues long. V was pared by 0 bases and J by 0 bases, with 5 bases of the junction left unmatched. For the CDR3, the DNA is TGTGCCTGGAGTGTACAGGGGCTTATTAGCAATCAGCCCCAGCATTTT. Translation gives CAWSVQGLISNQPQHF.

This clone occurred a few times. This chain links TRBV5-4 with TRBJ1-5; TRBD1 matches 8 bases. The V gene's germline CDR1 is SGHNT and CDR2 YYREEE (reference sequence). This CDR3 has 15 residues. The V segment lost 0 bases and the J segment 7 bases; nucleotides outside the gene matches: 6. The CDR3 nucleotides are TGTGCCAGCAGCTTGGATCAGGGGGCGGAACAGCCCCAGCATTTT. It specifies CASSLDQGAEQPQHF.

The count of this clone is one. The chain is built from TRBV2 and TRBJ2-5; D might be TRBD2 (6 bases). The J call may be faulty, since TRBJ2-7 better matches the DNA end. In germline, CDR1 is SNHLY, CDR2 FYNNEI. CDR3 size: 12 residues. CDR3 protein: CASTMGGGEQYF. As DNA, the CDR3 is TGTGCCAGCACTATGGGGGGTGGCGAGCAGTACTTC.

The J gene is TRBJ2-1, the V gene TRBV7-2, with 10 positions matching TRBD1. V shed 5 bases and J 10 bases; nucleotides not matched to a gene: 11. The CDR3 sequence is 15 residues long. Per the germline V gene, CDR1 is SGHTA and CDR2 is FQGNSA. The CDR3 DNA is TGTGCCAGCAGCCCACCCCTGACAGGGGGCGAAGAGCAGTTCTTC. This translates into CASSPPLTGGEEQFF.

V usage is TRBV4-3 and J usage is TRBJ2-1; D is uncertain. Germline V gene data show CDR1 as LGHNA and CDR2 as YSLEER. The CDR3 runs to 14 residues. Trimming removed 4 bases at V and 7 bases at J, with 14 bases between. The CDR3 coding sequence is TGCGCCAGCAGCCTCTCGGGCACAGCTAATGAGCAGTTCTTC. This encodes CASSLSGTANEQFF.

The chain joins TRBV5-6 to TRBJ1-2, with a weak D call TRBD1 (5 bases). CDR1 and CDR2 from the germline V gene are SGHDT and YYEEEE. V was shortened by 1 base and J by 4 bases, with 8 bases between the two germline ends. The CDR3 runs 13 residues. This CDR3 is CASSLTDIYGYTF. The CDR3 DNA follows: TGTGCCAGCAGCTTGACGGACATCTATGGCTACACCTTC.

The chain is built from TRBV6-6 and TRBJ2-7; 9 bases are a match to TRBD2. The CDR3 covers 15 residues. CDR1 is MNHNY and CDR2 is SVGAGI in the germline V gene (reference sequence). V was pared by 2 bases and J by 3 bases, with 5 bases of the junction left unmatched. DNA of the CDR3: TGTGCCAGCAGTTACGTTGCGGGAGGGGGCTACGAGCAGTACTTC. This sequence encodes CASSYVAGGGYEQYF.

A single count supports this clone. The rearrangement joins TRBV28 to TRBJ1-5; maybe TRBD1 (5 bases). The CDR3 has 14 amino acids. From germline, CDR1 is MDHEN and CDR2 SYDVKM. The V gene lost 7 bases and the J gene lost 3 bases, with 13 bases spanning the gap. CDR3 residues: CASTLDGTNQPQHF. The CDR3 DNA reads TGTGCCAGCACCCTGGACGGGACCAATCAGCCCCAGCATTTT.

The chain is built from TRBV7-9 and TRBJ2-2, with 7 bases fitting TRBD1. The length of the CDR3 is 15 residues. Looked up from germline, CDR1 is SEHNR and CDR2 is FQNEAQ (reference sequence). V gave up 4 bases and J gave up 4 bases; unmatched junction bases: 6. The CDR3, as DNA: TGTGCCAGCAGCTCCGACAGGGAACGCACCGGGGAGCTGTTTTTT. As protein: CASSSDRERTGELFF.

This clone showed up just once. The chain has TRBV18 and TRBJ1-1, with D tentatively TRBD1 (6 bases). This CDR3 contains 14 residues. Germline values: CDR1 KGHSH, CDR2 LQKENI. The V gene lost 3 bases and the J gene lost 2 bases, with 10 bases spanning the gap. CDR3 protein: CASSPLQGNTEAFF. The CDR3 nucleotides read TGTGCCAGCTCACCGTTACAGGGAAACACTGAAGCTTTCTTT.

CDR3 DNA sequence: TGTGCCAGCAGCTTGGAACAGCAATACGAGCAGTACTTC. This translates into CASSLEQQYEQYF. The V gene is TRBV5-5, the J gene TRBJ2-7, with D hard to call. Trimming took off 0 bases at V and 4 bases at J, with 8 bases between the two ends. The germline V gene encodes CDR1 SGHKS and CDR2 YYEKEE (reference sequence). This CDR3 has 13 residues. Combining the CDR3 with reference TRBV5-5 and TRBJ2-7 gives the whole variable domain DAGVTQSPTHLIKTRGQQVTLRCSPISGHKSVSWYQQVLGQGPQFIFQYYEKEERGRGNFPDRFSARQFPNYSSELNVNALLLGDSALYLCASSLEQQYEQYFGPGTRLTVT.

CDR3 protein: CASSEAKAGQPQHF. As DNA, the CDR3 is TGTGCCAGCAGTGAAGCAAAGGCAGGGCAGCCCCAGCATTTT. The chain links TRBV6-1 to TRBJ1-5; TRBD1 might be the D (5 bases). Germline V gene data show CDR1 as MNHNS and CDR2 as SASEGT. The ends were cut back, 0 bases at V and 7 bases at J, with 10 bases in the middle. The CDR3 spans 14 residues.

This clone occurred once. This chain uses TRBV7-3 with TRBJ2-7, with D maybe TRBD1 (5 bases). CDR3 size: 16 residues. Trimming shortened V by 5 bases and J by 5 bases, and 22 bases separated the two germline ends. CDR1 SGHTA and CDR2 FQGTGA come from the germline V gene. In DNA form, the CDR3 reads TGTGCCAGCAGCCGTTATGGGGCGCCGGAGAGGAACGAGCAGTACTTC. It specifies CASSRYGAPERNEQYF.

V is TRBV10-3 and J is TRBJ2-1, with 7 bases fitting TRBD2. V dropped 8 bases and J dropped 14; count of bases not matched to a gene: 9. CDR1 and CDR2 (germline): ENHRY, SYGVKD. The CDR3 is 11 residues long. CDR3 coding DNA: TGTGCCATCTCGGCGGGAGTTCATGAGTTCTTC. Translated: CAISAGVHEFF.